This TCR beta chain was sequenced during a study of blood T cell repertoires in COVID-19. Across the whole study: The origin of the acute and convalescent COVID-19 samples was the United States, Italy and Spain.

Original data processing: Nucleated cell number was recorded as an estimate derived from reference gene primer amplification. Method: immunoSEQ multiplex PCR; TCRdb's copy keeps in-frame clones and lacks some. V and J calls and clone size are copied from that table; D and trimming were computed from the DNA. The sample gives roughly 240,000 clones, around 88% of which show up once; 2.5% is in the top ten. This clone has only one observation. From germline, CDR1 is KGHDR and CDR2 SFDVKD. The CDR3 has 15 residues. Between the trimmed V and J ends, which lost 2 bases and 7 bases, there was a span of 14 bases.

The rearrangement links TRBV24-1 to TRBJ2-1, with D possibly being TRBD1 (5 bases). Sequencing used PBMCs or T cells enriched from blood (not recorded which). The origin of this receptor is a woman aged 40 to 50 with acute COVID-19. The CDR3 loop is CATSDSQGAGNEQFF. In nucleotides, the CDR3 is TGTGCCACCAGTGATTCCCAAGGGGCAGGGAATGAGCAGTTCTTC.